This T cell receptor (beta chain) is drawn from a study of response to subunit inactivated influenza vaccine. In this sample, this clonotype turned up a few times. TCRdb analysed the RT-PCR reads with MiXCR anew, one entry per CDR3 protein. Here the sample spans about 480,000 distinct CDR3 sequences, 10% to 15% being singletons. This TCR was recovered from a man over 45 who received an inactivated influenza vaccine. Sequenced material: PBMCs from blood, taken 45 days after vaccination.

The CDR3 here is CASTLTGRGGQPQHF. The CDR3 DNA reads as TGTGCCAGCACCCTTACAGGGAGGGGCGGGCAGCCCCAGCATTTT. The chain has TRBV6-2 or TRBV6-3 and TRBJ1-5; tentatively, D is TRBD1 (6 bases). In germline, CDR1 is MNHEY, CDR2 SVGEGT. With 7 bases removed from V and 7 bases from J, the gap between germline ends came to 20 bases. This CDR3 has 15 residues.